This T cell receptor beta chain was retrieved from a study of cytomegalovirus exposure and HLA in healthy donors. A note on this clone: Its antigen is not identified. Relative to the germline gene, one junction end is altered; a read error may explain this.

Study-level results: CMV serostatus stood as the only immune exposure information on hand. In a later analysis, donors in an Asian-associated ancestry cluster reportedly had fewer N-insertions in productive TCRs than the cohort mean. Looking again later, the authors saw that most CMV-associated TCR beta chains seemed HLA-restricted.

The length of the CDR3 is 15 residues. Germline CDR1 is MNHNS and CDR2 is SASEGT. The PCR had 60 Vbeta and 13 Jbeta primers. The data were produced by immunoSEQ multiplex PCR, yet TCRdb's version contains in-frame clones alone and is incomplete. The data contain 150,000 to 200,000 clones, 87% of them singletons. The receptor's source is a woman in her twenties or thirties in good health and CMV-seronegative. The rearrangement joins TRBV6-1 to TRBJ1-6; TRBD1 aligns across 7 bases. Sequencing used PBMCs. This chain's CDR3 is CASSEGTAYNSPLHF. The CDR3 DNA reads as TGTGCCAGCAGCGAAGGGACAGCCTATAATTCACCCCTCCACTTT.